This is a list of T cell receptor beta chains from one sample in a study of T cell responses to AZD1222 COVID-19 vaccine. Sequencing used immunoSEQ multiplex PCR; TCRdb keeps in-frame clones, though not all of them. The top ten clones hold roughly 5.2% of a sample with about 130,000 clones, roughly 90% of them seen once. Specimen: peripheral blood, collected 28 days after the second AZD1222 dose. The source of these receptors is an adult who received the AZD1222 COVID-19 vaccine. The CDR3 runs from the conserved cysteine through the conserved F or W. A D gene is named only where the DNA matches it firmly. Some rows mark clone size as missing; the rest say once, few, many or name a class of expanded clone.

j_call	v_call	clone_size	d_call	cdr3_nt	cdr3_aa
TRBJ2-3	TRBV5-1	.	TRBD2	TGCGCCAGCAGCTTGGAGACTAGCGGGGTCAACACAGATACGCAGTATTTT	CASSLETSGVNTDTQYF
TRBJ1-2	TRBV7-2	.	TRBD1	TGTGCCAGCAGCCCGACAGGGTCTTATGGCTACACCTTC	CASSPTGSYGYTF
TRBJ1-3	TRBV19	.	.	TGTGCCAGTAGTTGGTTAAACTCTGGAAACACCATATATTTT	CASSWLNSGNTIYF
TRBJ1-6	TRBV7-9	.	.	TGTGCCAGCAGCTTCCCTGGGGGGGCCGGGTCACCCCTCCACTTT	CASSFPGGAGSPLHF
TRBJ1-3	TRBV5-4	.	.	TGTGCCAGCAGCACCCGCCGTAGCTCTGGAAACACCATATATTTT	CASSTRRSSGNTIYF
TRBJ1-5	TRBV6-6	.	TRBD1	TGTGCCAGCAGTCGGAAGACAGGGGGCGTGGGAAGCAATCAGCCCCAGCATTTT	CASSRKTGGVGSNQPQHF
TRBJ1-1	TRBV5-1	.	TRBD1	TGCGCCAGCAGCTTGGGTTCAGGGGGTGTCACTGAAGCTTTCTTT	CASSLGSGGVTEAFF
TRBJ2-1	TRBV4-1	.	.	TGCGCCAGCAGCCAACCACGAATGGGGTACAATGAGCAGTTCTTC	CASSQPRMGYNEQFF
TRBJ2-1	TRBV7-2	.	TRBD1	TGTGCCAGCAGCTTAGAGGGGACAGGGTTCAGCAATGAGCAGTTCTTC	CASSLEGTGFSNEQFF
TRBJ1-4	TRBV19	once	.	TGTGCCAGTGGGTCGGGCCTCGAAAAACTGTTTTTT	CASGSGLEKLFF
TRBJ2-2	TRBV7-2	.	.	TGTGCCAGCAGCTTAGTTGGGGCCTCGGGCACCGGGGAGCTGTTTTTT	CASSLVGASGTGELFF
TRBJ1-6	TRBV30	.	TRBD1	TGTGCCTGGAGTGTAACAGGGGGCAGTTCACCCCTCCACTTT	CAWSVTGGSSPLHF
TRBJ1-3	TRBV7-9	.	.	TGTGCCAGCAGCCCGCGGGGGGCGCAGGGAAACACCATATATTTT	CASSPRGAQGNTIYF
TRBJ1-1	TRBV18	.	.	TGTGCCAGCTCACCCCTGGACAGAGCGGACACTGAAGCTTTCTTT	CASSPLDRADTEAFF
TRBJ1-5	TRBV7-2	.	.	TGTGCCAGCAGCTTAGCGCTTCATCAGCCCCAGCATTTT	CASSLALHQPQHF
TRBJ2-3	TRBV27	.	TRBD2	TGTGCCAGCAGTCTTAGCGGGAGTGTTAATACGCAGTATTTT	CASSLSGSVNTQYF
TRBJ1-5	TRBV4-1	.	.	TGCGCCAGCAGCCAAGATGGGGGTCGGAATCAGCCCCAGCATTTT	CASSQDGGRNQPQHF
TRBJ2-1	TRBV2	.	.	TGTGCCAGCAGTGAAGGAGTCTACAATGAGCAGTTCTTC	CASSEGVYNEQFF
TRBJ1-3	TRBV28	few	.	TGTGCCAGCGGTCCGGGGGGAAACACCATATATTTT	CASGPGGNTIYF
TRBJ1-5	TRBV2	.	.	TGTGCCAGCAGTGAAAGGCTTGGGAGTCAGCCCCAGCATTTT	CASSERLGSQPQHF
TRBJ1-5	TRBV6-2/TRBV6-3	.	.	TGTGCCAGCAGTTATGCGGGAAATCAGCCCCAGCATTTT	CASSYAGNQPQHF
TRBJ1-4	TRBV5-4	.	TRBD1	TGTGCCAGCAGCCCCGGGACAGGACTAAATGAAAAACTGTTTTTT	CASSPGTGLNEKLFF
TRBJ1-1	TRBV14	.	.	TGTGCCAGCAGCCAAGACAGTAACACTGAAGCTTTCTTT	CASSQDSNTEAFF
TRBJ1-6	TRBV4-1	.	TRBD1	TGCGCCAGCAGCCGGGGGTACAAGGGGGCTAATTCACCCCTCCACTTT	CASSRGYKGANSPLHF
TRBJ2-1	TRBV7-8	.	.	TGTGCCAGCAGCTTAGTAGGGGGGCTGGGGTACAATGAGCAGTTCTTC	CASSLVGGLGYNEQFF
TRBJ1-4	TRBV18	.	.	TGTGCCAGCTCACCGTGGGAAACAACTAATGAAAAACTGTTTTTT	CASSPWETTNEKLFF
TRBJ1-5	TRBV21-1	few	.	TGTGCCAGCAGCAAATGGTGGGAAAGTAGCAATCAGCCCCAGCATTTT	CASSKWWESSNQPQHF
TRBJ2-3	TRBV24-1	.	TRBD2	TGTGCCACCAGTGATCCGAGCGGGACCCCAGATACGCAGTATTTT	CATSDPSGTPDTQYF
TRBJ1-3	TRBV28	.	.	TGTGCCAGCAGTTTATTGGGTGGCGCCGGTGGGAACACCATATATTTT	CASSLLGGAGGNTIYF
TRBJ2-5	TRBV9	few	TRBD2	TGTGCCAGCAGCGTAGGATGGACTAGCGGAGCCCAAGAGACCCAGTACTTC	CASSVGWTSGAQETQYF
TRBJ2-1	TRBV2	few	TRBD2	TGTGCCAGCACGCGGGAGCGGGTTGAGCAGTTCTTC	CASTRERVEQFF
TRBJ1-1	TRBV6-5	.	TRBD1	TGTGCCAGCAGTTACGTCCAGGGGGCAGACACTGAAGCTTTCTTT	CASSYVQGADTEAFF
TRBJ1-5	TRBV5-6	few	TRBD1	TGTGCCAGCAGCTTGGGGGCAGGGGGCGGCAATCAGCCCCAGCATTTT	CASSLGAGGGNQPQHF
TRBJ1-4	TRBV29-1	.	TRBD1	TGCAGCGTAAGGGGACAGGAAGGTTCGTTGGCTAATGAAAAACTGTTTTTT	CSVRGQEGSLANEKLFF
TRBJ2-7	TRBV28	once	.	TGTGCCAGCAGCCCCCCACTAAACCCCTACGAGCAGTACTTC	CASSPPLNPYEQYF
TRBJ1-3	TRBV18	.	.	TGTGCCAGCTCACCAGATCCGACGGGATCCTCCTCTGGAAACACCATATATTTT	CASSPDPTGSSSGNTIYF
TRBJ1-5	TRBV6-7	.	TRBD1	TGTGCCAGCAGTTACCGGGCACAGGGGTTTCTTCAGCCCCAGCATTTT	CASSYRAQGFLQPQHF
TRBJ2-1	TRBV6-5	.	TRBD1	TGTGCCAGCAGTTCGTTGGGACAGGGTAATGAGCAGTTCTTC	CASSSLGQGNEQFF
TRBJ1-5	TRBV19	few	TRBD1	TGTGCCAGTAGTACACCCGGGGACAGTCTCAATCAGCCCCAGCATTTT	CASSTPGDSLNQPQHF
TRBJ1-2	TRBV10-3	few	.	TGTGCCATCAGTGAGTCTACAGCTAACTATGGCTACACCTTC	CAISESTANYGYTF
TRBJ2-7	TRBV20-1	.	.	TGCAGTGCGCGGACTGCGGGGGAGCAGTACTTC	CSARTAGEQYF
TRBJ2-7	TRBV4-1	.	TRBD1	TGCGCCAGCAGCCAAGGGACAGGGGGCTGGTACGAGCAGTACTTC	CASSQGTGGWYEQYF
TRBJ2-2	TRBV9	.	.	TGTGCCAGCAGCGTAGGACAGGTGGGCACCGGGGAGCTGTTTTTT	CASSVGQVGTGELFF
TRBJ1-1	TRBV7-9	once	.	TGTGCCAGCAGCTCTTTAGGGGGCACTGAAGCTTTCTTT	CASSSLGGTEAFF
TRBJ2-3	TRBV5-1	.	TRBD2	TGCGCCAGCAGCTTGCTCTCTTTGACTAGCGGAGACACAGATACGCAGTATTTT	CASSLLSLTSGDTDTQYF
TRBJ1-1	TRBV27	.	.	TGTGCCAGTCCCGGGCCTCTCCACGGGCTGAACACTGAAGCTTTCTTT	CASPGPLHGLNTEAFF
TRBJ2-5	TRBV18	.	.	TGTGCCAGCTCACCTTTGACAGGACAAGAGACCCAGTACTTC	CASSPLTGQETQYF
TRBJ1-1	TRBV5-6	once	.	TGTGCCAGCAGTGCGGACACGAACACTGAAGCTTTCTTT	CASSADTNTEAFF
TRBJ2-3	TRBV7-2	.	.	TGTGCCAGCAGCTTAGCCGGGGCAGATACGCAGTATTTT	CASSLAGADTQYF
TRBJ1-4	TRBV7-2	.	.	TGTGCCAGCAGCGCCACAGGGAGGGGCGAAAAACTGTTTTTT	CASSATGRGEKLFF
TRBJ1-1	TRBV7-2	once	.	TGTGCCAGCAGCTTAGAAAGGACAGCGAACACTGAAGCTTTCTTT	CASSLERTANTEAFF
TRBJ1-1	TRBV5-1	.	.	TGCGCCAGCAGCTTGTTTGCGACGGGGGGTACTGAAGCTTTCTTT	CASSLFATGGTEAFF
TRBJ1-5	TRBV30	.	.	TGTGCCTGGAGTGTAAACCATCAGCCCCAGCATTTT	CAWSVNHQPQHF
TRBJ2-3	TRBV6-4	.	.	TGTGCCAGCAGTCCCCTATGGGGGTCGGATACGCAGTATTTT	CASSPLWGSDTQYF
TRBJ1-2	TRBV3-1/TRBV3-2	.	.	TGTGCCAGCAGCCAAGAAAACACGGCGCTTAGCTACACCTTC	CASSQENTALSYTF
TRBJ2-7	TRBV15	.	TRBD2	TGTGCCACCAGCTTCCGACTAGCGGGGGCGAAGTACGAGCAGTACTTC	CATSFRLAGAKYEQYF
TRBJ1-5	TRBV2	.	.	TGTGCCAGCAGTGGACAAGATAGCAATCAGCCCCAGCATTTT	CASSGQDSNQPQHF
TRBJ1-6	TRBV7-9	.	.	TGTGCCAGCAGCCAAGACTCCTATAATTCACCCCTCCACTTT	CASSQDSYNSPLHF
TRBJ1-1	TRBV11-3	few	.	TGTGCCAGCAGCTTAGAACAGAACACTGAAGCTTTCTTT	CASSLEQNTEAFF
TRBJ2-7	TRBV5-8	.	.	TGTGCCAGCAGCTTGGCCGGATCGGCCTACGAGCAGTACTTC	CASSLAGSAYEQYF